This is a list of T cell receptor beta chains from one sample in a study of T cell changes during pregnancy in multiple sclerosis. Libraries were prepared by immunoSEQ multiplex PCR; TCRdb keeps only in-frame clonotypes and omits some of them. The sample has about 75,000 clones, roughly 94% seen once. Sequencing was performed on CD4+ T cells from peripheral blood mononuclear cells, taken after pregnancy. The receptors originated from a female donor with multiple sclerosis, enrolled in a pregnancy study. Both conserved end residues are trimmed from each CDR3.

v_gene	CDR3aa
TRBV9	ASSAPKQGLRGNTIY
TRBV6-5	ASSYGTLTGELF
TRBV6-1	ASSLTSGINEQF
TRBV28	ASSPIGQGASYEQY
TRBV7-6	ASSLFFLQGNNEQF
TRBV7-6	ASSLAGPPYNEQF
TRBV27	ASSLFGTGPYEQY
TRBV19	ASSPTNRRAKNIQY
TRBV6-1	ATGLAGGPSYEQY
TRBV19	ASSEQVGSSGNTIY
TRBV11-2	ASSLASGSPYEQY
TRBV14	ASSQRTLNTGELF
TRBV21-1	ASSPLAVHSYEQY
TRBV28	ASSDLTRKLF
TRBV29-1	SATLAGRTDTQY
TRBV14	ASSQGRNRGWYNEQF
TRBV11-3	ASSPEGLGGGYT
TRBV27	ASSLSGDYGYT
TRBV15	ATSRTTGSSYNSPLH
TRBV18	ASSPLTTGNYGYT
TRBV14	ASSPGKRSSIGYT
TRBV28	ASSIRLWTGELF
TRBV19	ASTMGGNYGYT
TRBV6-1	ASRTGLASPYEQY
TRBV7-2	ASIGLAGGSEQY
TRBV6-6	ASRGKQGPLGYT
TRBV5-1	ASTGTGGFNEQF
TRBV5-4	ASSLVGPGRYGYT
TRBV15	ATSSLTGSYEQY
TRBV30	AWSVGLLYNEQF
TRBV20-1	CSGTTYEQY
TRBV7-9	ASSFPDKAEQF
TRBV4-1	ASSQGLAGVGDTQY
TRBV2	ASTGGANVLT
TRBV6-1	ASTSLPFNQPQH
TRBV9	ASSKENGDYTDTQY
TRBV28	ASSFLLGTGGQEASGNTIY
TRBV6-6	ASSVTGANTEAF
TRBV14	ASSPGAKNIQY
TRBV7-9	ASSVAGGPQQY
TRBV6-1	ASSDFRGGTDTQY
TRBV7-2	ASSFGVGLGQGALVTQY
TRBV6-6	ASSSQGFTEAF
TRBV5-1	ASSLHGDPNTGELF
TRBV2	ASRGTANYGYT
TRBV2	ASSEARGLGYT
TRBV15	ATSRGGQGVSEQY
TRBV5-4	ASSLARLAPYNEQF
TRBV15	ATSRAVGRSNQPQH
TRBV5-4	ASSLPGDTQY
TRBV4-2	ASSRGELVGSIDEQY